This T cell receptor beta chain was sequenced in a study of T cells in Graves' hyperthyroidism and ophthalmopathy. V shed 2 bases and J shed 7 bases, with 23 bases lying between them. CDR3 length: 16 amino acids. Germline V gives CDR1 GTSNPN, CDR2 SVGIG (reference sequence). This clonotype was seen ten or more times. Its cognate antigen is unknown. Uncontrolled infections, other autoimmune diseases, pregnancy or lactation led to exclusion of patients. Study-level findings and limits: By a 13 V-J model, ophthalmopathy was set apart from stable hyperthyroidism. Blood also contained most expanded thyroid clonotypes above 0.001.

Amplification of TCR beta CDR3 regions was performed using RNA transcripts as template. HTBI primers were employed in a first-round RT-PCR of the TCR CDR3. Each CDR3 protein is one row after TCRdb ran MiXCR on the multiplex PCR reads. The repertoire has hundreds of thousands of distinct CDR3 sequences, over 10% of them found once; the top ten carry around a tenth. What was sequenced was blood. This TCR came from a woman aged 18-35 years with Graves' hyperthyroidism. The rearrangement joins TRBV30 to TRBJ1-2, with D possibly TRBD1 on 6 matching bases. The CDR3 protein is CAWSPSTWTASGGYTF. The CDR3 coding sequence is TGTGCCTGGAGTCCCTCAACCTGGACAGCCTCAGGTGGCTACACCTTC.